The next 29 T cell receptor beta chains were all read from a single sample in a study of radiotherapy plus CTLA-4 blockade in lung cancer. The data were produced by immunoSEQ multiplex PCR, yet TCRdb's version contains in-frame clones alone and is incomplete. The table lists approximately 40,000 clones, approximately 71% of them singletons, with over 2.5% in the top ten. Sequencing was performed on peripheral blood, taken from a patient treated with radiotherapy plus ipilimumab. The receptors were sampled from a human donor with non-small cell lung cancer whose response to radiotherapy plus ipilimumab could not be evaluated.

J is TRBJ1-1 and V is TRBV18; maybe TRBD1 (6 bases). Germline V lookup: CDR1 KGHSH, CDR2 LQKENI. Trimming pared 6 bases from V and 1 base from J, leaving 9 bases between. The CDR3 totals 13 residues. CDR3 region: CASSLTGNTEAFF. CDR3 sequence (DNA): TGTGCCAGCTCGCTGACAGGGAACACTGAAGCTTTCTTT.

The chain combines TRBV5-1 with TRBJ2-7; D is perhaps TRBD2 (6 bases). The length of the CDR3 is 13 residues. The germline V gene encodes CDR1 SGHRS and CDR2 YFSETQ. With 4 bases removed from V and 7 bases from J, the gap between germline ends came to 15 bases. CDR3 coding DNA: TGCGCCAGCAGCGGGACTGGGTTTCGGGAGCAGTACTTC. It yields the protein CASSGTGFREQYF.

The chain joins TRBV5-5 to TRBJ2-7, with D unresolved. V was pared by 2 bases and J by 5 bases, with 11 bases between. CDR3 length: 13 residues. Germline V lookup: CDR1 SGHKS, CDR2 YYEKEE (reference sequence). This CDR3 is CASSFPHADEQYF. For the CDR3, the DNA is TGTGCCAGCAGCTTTCCCCACGCAGACGAGCAGTACTTC.

The J gene is TRBJ2-2, the V gene TRBV7-7, with D perhaps TRBD1 (6 bases). Trimming left V 3 bases short and J 4 bases short, with 9 bases between. Germline CDR1 SSHAT, CDR2 FNYEAQ (reference sequence). The CDR3 contains 14 residues. In nucleotides, the CDR3 is TGTGCCAGCAGCTTGAGACAGGCCACCGGGGAGCTGTTTTTT. This encodes CASSLRQATGELFF. Variable domain in full (rest from reference TRBV7-7 and TRBJ2-2): GAGVSQSPRYKVTKRGQDVTLRCDPISSHATLYWYQQALGQGPEFLTYFNYEAQPDKSGLPSDRFSAERPEGSISTLTIQRTEQRDSAMYRCASSLRQATGELFFGEGSRLTVL.

V and J are TRBV5-1 and TRBJ2-7; TRBD2 matches 7 bases. There are 14 residues in the CDR3. With V trimmed by 3 bases and J by 1 base, 4 bases remained unmatched. Germline V gene data show CDR1 as SGHRS and CDR2 as YFSETQ. The CDR3 region is CASSWGEGSYEQYF. DNA of the CDR3: TGCGCCAGCAGCTGGGGGGAGGGTTCCTACGAGCAGTACTTC.

The V gene is TRBV9, the J gene TRBJ1-2; a weak D match, TRBD1 (6 bases). Trimming cost V 0 bases and J 4 bases, with 7 bases left between them. The CDR3 sequence is 13 residues long. Germline V gene lookup returns CDR1 SGDLS and CDR2 YYNGEE. The chain's CDR3 is CASSVAQGYGYTF. DNA of the CDR3: TGTGCCAGCAGCGTAGCACAGGGCTATGGCTACACCTTC.

The rearrangement links TRBV4-1 to TRBJ2-1; D uncertain. Trimming left V 4 bases short and J 0 bases short, with 16 bases between. There are 17 residues in the CDR3. Germline V gene sequence: CDR1 MGHRA, CDR2 YSYEKL. The CDR3 DNA sequence: TGCGCCAGCAGCCGAAGTTCGCTAGGCAGCTCCTACAATGAGCAGTTCTTC. This codes for CASSRSSLGSSYNEQFF.

This chain connects TRBV15 to TRBJ2-1; maybe TRBD2 (5 bases). CDR3 length equals 14 residues. Germline loops: CDR1 LNHNV, CDR2 YYDKDF (reference sequence). Trimming pared 0 bases from V and 10 bases from J, leaving 13 bases between. The DNA of the CDR3 is TGTGCCACCAGCAGAGATTCGGAGGTTGGGGAGCAGTTCTTC. Its translation: CATSRDSEVGEQFF.

Here the CDR3 reads CASSQDQGRNEQYF. In DNA, the CDR3 is TGCGCCAGCAGCCAAGACCAGGGGCGCAACGAGCAGTACTTC. V gene TRBV4-1 combines with J gene TRBJ2-7; a weak D match, TRBD1 (6 bases). The germline V gene has CDR1 MGHRA and CDR2 YSYEKL. The CDR3 has 14 amino acids. Trimming stripped 0 bases from V and 5 bases from J, with 11 bases between.

The sample holds one count of this clone. The chain has TRBV2 and TRBJ1-5; D may be TRBD1 (6 bases). Germline V gene data show CDR1 as SNHLY and CDR2 as FYNNEI. Trimming cost V 6 bases and J 6 bases, with 15 bases left between them. CDR3 size: 14 residues. This CDR3 is CASSLQGEAQPQHF. In DNA form, the CDR3 reads TGTGCCAGCAGCTTACAGGGCGAGGCTCAGCCCCAGCATTTT.

The chain combines TRBV7-9 with TRBJ2-3; a possible D gene is TRBD2 (5 bases). V dropped 3 bases and J dropped 5 bases, with 9 bases sitting between them. Per the germline V gene, CDR1 is SEHNR and CDR2 is FQNEAQ (reference sequence). The CDR3 runs 13 residues. In DNA, the CDR3 is TGTGCCAGCAGCTTCCAGGACTTAGATACGCAGTATTTT. Encoded protein: CASSFQDLDTQYF.

The chain combines TRBV27 with TRBJ2-1; D perhaps matches TRBD2 (6 bases). The germline V and J ends were trimmed by 6 bases and 0 bases, with 24 bases remaining between them. CDR1 MNHEY and CDR2 SMNVEV come from the germline V gene (reference sequence). The CDR3 has 19 amino acids. The CDR3 spells CASSPGTELPRSSYNEQFF. The CDR3 DNA sequence: TGTGCCAGCAGCCCCGGGACTGAATTACCTAGGAGCTCCTACAATGAGCAGTTCTTC.

The V call is TRBV7-3, the J call TRBJ2-1, with D possibly TRBD2 on 6 matching bases. CDR3 size: 11 residues. CDR1 and CDR2 (germline): SGHTA, FQGTGA. Trimming removed 3 bases at V and 10 bases at J, with 7 bases between. CDR3 DNA: TGTGCCAGCAGCTTGGGGAGGGAGCAGTTCTTC. Its translation is CASSLGREQFF.

The chain uses TRBV30 and TRBJ2-3; no clear D. The CDR3 runs 12 residues. CDR1 is GTSNPN and CDR2 is SVGIG in the germline V gene (reference sequence). Trimming stripped 5 bases from V and 2 bases from J, with 8 bases between. The chain's CDR3 is CAWAEATDTQYF. Written as DNA, the CDR3 is TGTGCCTGGGCCGAGGCCACAGATACGCAGTATTTT. Full variable domain (remainder filled in from reference TRBV30 and TRBJ2-3): SQTIHQWPATLVQPVGSPLSLECTVEGTSNPNLYWYRQAAGRGLQLLFYSVGIGQISSEVPQNLSASRPQDRQFILSSKKLLLSDSGFYLCAWAEATDTQYFGPGTRLTVL.

V gene TRBV28 combines with J gene TRBJ2-7; 9 positions agree with TRBD1. Trimming at V came to 4 bases and at J to 1 base, leaving 5 bases not matched to a gene. CDR1 is MDHEN, CDR2 SYDVKM, per germline. The CDR3 has 15 amino acids. In nucleotides, the CDR3 is TGTGCCAGCAGTTGGGGACAGGGTCTTTCCTACGAGCAGTACTTC. Its translation is CASSWGQGLSYEQYF.

The V and J genes are TRBV19 and TRBJ2-2; 7 bases are shared with TRBD1. Trimming cost V 10 bases and J 2 bases; bases outside gene matches: 13. The CDR3 extends over 16 amino acids. Germline loops: CDR1 LNHDA, CDR2 SQIVND (reference sequence). The CDR3 is CATPDRDGGNTGELFF. The CDR3 nucleotides are TGTGCCACCCCAGACAGGGATGGAGGTAACACCGGGGAGCTGTTTTTT.

This sequence joins TRBV7-9 and TRBJ1-4; 7 positions match TRBD1. The length of the CDR3 is 18 residues. CDR1 is SEHNR, CDR2 FQNEAQ, per germline (reference sequence). J lost 10 bases, V lost 5 bases, and 22 bases had no gene match. The DNA of the CDR3 is TGTGCCAGCAGCCCCTCGTTCGAAACAGGGGTCAGGGCTGGAAAACTGTTTTTT. The encoded protein is CASSPSFETGVRAGKLFF.

The DNA for the CDR3 is TGCGCCAGCAGCCAAGTTGGTAGCGGGAGTGGGTCCTACAATGAGCAGTTCTTC. It encodes CASSQVGSGSGSYNEQFF. The chain employs TRBV4-1 and TRBJ2-1; 9 bases line up with TRBD2. This CDR3 comprises 18 residues. Trimming at V came to 1 base and at J to 1 base, leaving 8 bases not matched to a gene. The germline V gene encodes CDR1 MGHRA and CDR2 YSYEKL.

This clone was seen only a few times. The chain joins TRBV7-8 to TRBJ2-7, with 10 bases matching TRBD1. J was trimmed by 1 base and V by 0 bases; bases with no gene match: 3. From germline, CDR1 is SGHVS and CDR2 FQNEAQ. There are 16 residues in the CDR3. CDR3 in DNA: TGTGCCAGCAGCTTAGCAGGGACAGGGGTTTCCTACGAGCAGTACTTC. Translated, it gives CASSLAGTGVSYEQYF.

The V call is TRBV2, the J call TRBJ1-2; D unclear. The germline gives CDR1 SNHLY, CDR2 FYNNEI. V lost 6 bases to trimming and J lost 6 bases, with 14 bases between them. The CDR3 runs to 13 residues. The chain's CDR3 is CASSDGHEDGYTF. CDR3 DNA: TGTGCCAGCAGCGACGGCCATGAGGATGGCTACACCTTC.

CDR3 bases: TGTGCCAGTAGTAATCAACCTCTACCTCCCCTGAACATTCAGTACTTC. It encodes CASSNQPLPPLNIQYF. The chain has TRBV19 and TRBJ2-4; D is ambiguous. Germline loops: CDR1 LNHDA, CDR2 SQIVND (reference sequence). This CDR3 region has 16 residues. Trimming cost V 4 bases and J 7 bases, with 20 bases left between them.

The gene calls are TRBV28 and TRBJ1-1; D unclear. This CDR3 spans 14 amino acids. Trimming took 6 bases from V and 3 from J, leaving 14 bases between them. CDR1 MDHEN and CDR2 SYDVKM come from the germline V gene. CDR3 DNA: TGTGCCAGCAGCCCCTACGTCGGGGACACTGAAGCTTTCTTT. As protein: CASSPYVGDTEAFF.

V is TRBV4-1 and J is TRBJ2-3, with 8 bases aligning to TRBD2. The CDR3 sequence is 16 residues long. Germline loops: CDR1 MGHRA, CDR2 YSYEKL. Losses at the gene ends were 4 bases for V and 4 bases for J; bases not matched to a gene: 10. CDR3 sequence reads: CASSPHGGRSSDTQYF. The CDR3 nucleotides are TGCGCCAGCAGCCCGCACGGCGGGAGGTCTTCAGATACGCAGTATTTT.

The chain couples TRBV7-6 to TRBJ2-5; no clear D gene. V lost 1 base and J 5 bases, leaving 8 bases between the germline ends. The CDR3 loop spans 13 amino acids. Germline CDR1 reads SGHVS; CDR2 reads FNYEAQ. CDR3: CASSLDRVETQYF. The CDR3 DNA sequence: TGTGCCAGCAGCTTAGATCGGGTCGAGACCCAGTACTTC.

The rearrangement links TRBV7-2 to TRBJ2-5; the match to TRBD1 covers 9 bases. Germline CDR1 SGHTA, CDR2 FQGNSA. This CDR3 has 15 residues. V shed 4 bases, J shed 4 bases, and the junction held 7 bases outside the gene matches. The CDR3 spells CASSSYTGGAETQYF. CDR3 nucleotide sequence: TGTGCCAGCAGCTCCTACACAGGGGGCGCAGAGACCCAGTACTTC.

The chain uses TRBV6-5 and TRBJ2-3; D might be TRBD1 (6 bases). With 2 bases removed from V and 2 bases from J, the gap between germline ends came to 11 bases. There are 15 residues in the CDR3. The germline gives CDR1 MNHEY, CDR2 SVGAGI. Here the CDR3 reads CASSYVGGPTDTQYF. The CDR3 nucleotides are TGTGCCAGCAGTTACGTTGGGGGCCCCACAGATACGCAGTATTTT.

The V gene is TRBV19, the J gene TRBJ2-1; no clear D gene. Germline CDR1 reads LNHDA; CDR2 reads SQIVND (reference sequence). V was clipped by 5 bases and J by 4 bases, with 3 bases between them. This CDR3 contains 11 residues. The CDR3 coding sequence is TGTGCCAGTAGTCGGTACAATGAGCAGTTCTTC. Amino acids: CASSRYNEQFF.

This clone was seen more than once but under ten times. The chain is built from TRBV9 and TRBJ2-7, with 7 positions matching TRBD1. CDR1 SGDLS and CDR2 YYNGEE come from the germline V gene. The trim removed 3 bases at V and 4 bases at J, leaving 10 bases unmatched. The CDR3 is made up of 15 amino acids. Written as DNA, the CDR3 is TGTGCCAGCAGCGCGGACGGGACAGAGATTTACGAGCAGTACTTC. As protein: CASSADGTEIYEQYF.

V gene TRBV5-1 combines with J gene TRBJ2-7, with a possible D match to TRBD1 (5 bases). CDR1 SGHRS and CDR2 YFSETQ come from the germline V gene. CDR3 size: 14 residues. The V end lost 4 bases, the J end lost 0 bases, and 11 bases lay between the germline ends. The CDR3 is CASSRTGSSYEQYF. CDR3 sequence (DNA): TGCGCCAGCAGCCGCACAGGATCCTCCTACGAGCAGTACTTC.